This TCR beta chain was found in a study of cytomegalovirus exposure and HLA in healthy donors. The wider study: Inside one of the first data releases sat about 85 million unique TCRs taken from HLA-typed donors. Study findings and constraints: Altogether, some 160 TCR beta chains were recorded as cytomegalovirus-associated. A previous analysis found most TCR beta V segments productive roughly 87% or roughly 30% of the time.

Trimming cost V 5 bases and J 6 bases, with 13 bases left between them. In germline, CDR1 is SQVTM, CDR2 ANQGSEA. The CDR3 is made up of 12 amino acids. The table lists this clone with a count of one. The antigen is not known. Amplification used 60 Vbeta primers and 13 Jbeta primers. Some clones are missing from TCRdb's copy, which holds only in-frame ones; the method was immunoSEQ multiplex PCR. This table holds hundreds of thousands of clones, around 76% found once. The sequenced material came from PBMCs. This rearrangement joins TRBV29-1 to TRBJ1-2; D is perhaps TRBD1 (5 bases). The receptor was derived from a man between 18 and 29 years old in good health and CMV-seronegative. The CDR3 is CSVRGAGDGYTF. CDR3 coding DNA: TGCAGCGTTAGGGGCGCTGGGGATGGCTACACCTTC. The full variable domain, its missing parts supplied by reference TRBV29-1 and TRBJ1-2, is SAVISQKPSRDICQRGTSLTIQCQVDSQVTMMFWYRQQPGQSLTLIATANQGSEATYESGFVIDKFPISRPNLTFSTLTVSNMSPEDSSIYLCSVRGAGDGYTFGSGTRLTVV.